The clone carrying this T cell receptor beta chain was recorded a few times. Antigen unknown. TCRdb redid the calling of the 5' RACE reads with MiXCR, one entry per CDR3 protein. This table has some 700,000 distinct CDR3 sequences, roughly 19% appearing once. The entry originates in a study of CD8 T cells in ankylosing spondylitis. Broader study findings: A motif in TCR beta, a set of eight highly homologous variants, appeared characteristic of ankylosing spondylitis blood.

The source of this sequence is a male donor with ankylosing spondylitis. Material: blood, either unsorted or a sorted T cell fraction (not recorded which).

This CDR3 is CASSQWSGGYTF. CDR3 bases: TGTGCCAGCAGCCAATGGTCAGGCGGCTACACCTTC. The chain is built from TRBV4-2 and TRBJ1-2; D unclear. Deletions cut 2 bases from V and 8 bases from J, with 9 bases between. The CDR3 spans 12 residues. CDR1 and CDR2 from the germline V gene are LGHNA and YNFKEQ.